The 17 T cell receptor beta chains presented below share a single source sample, sequenced in a study of blood T cell repertoires in COVID-19. Sequencing used immunoSEQ multiplex PCR; TCRdb keeps in-frame clones, though not all of them. In the table there are tens of thousands of clones, about four fifths of which are singletons. Input material: peripheral blood. These receptors came from a woman older than 75 with acute or convalescent COVID-19.

This clone has a single count. The chain uses TRBV7-3 and TRBJ2-3; 9 positions match TRBD2. Germline CDR1 reads SGHTA; CDR2 reads FQGTGA. The J segment lost 1 base and the V segment lost 6 bases, leaving 8 bases of the junction unmatched. The CDR3 length is 16 residues. CDR3 region: CASSLRGGAGTDTQYF. The CDR3 nucleotides are TGTGCCAGCAGTCTACGCGGGGGGGCGGGCACAGATACGCAGTATTTT.

The chain joins TRBV7-9 to TRBJ2-5; TRBD1 agrees at 8 bases. Germline V lookup: CDR1 SEHNR, CDR2 FQNEAQ (reference sequence). V gave up 5 bases and J gave up 6 bases; unmatched junction bases: 8. The CDR3 is 14 amino acids. The CDR3 DNA reads as TGTGCCAGCAGCACGACAGGGGCGAGGCAGACCCAGTACTTC. It codes for CASSTTGARQTQYF.

The chain uses TRBV7-8 and TRBJ2-1; 10 nucleotides match TRBD2. With 5 bases clipped from V and 7 bases from J, the junction kept 8 bases outside the gene matches. The germline V gene has CDR1 SGHVS and CDR2 FQNEAQ. The CDR3 contains 15 residues. This CDR3 reads CASSPSGGRGNEQFF. The CDR3 DNA sequence: TGTGCCAGCAGCCCTAGCGGGGGCCGGGGAAATGAGCAGTTCTTC.

The chain has TRBV5-1 and TRBJ1-1; a possible D gene is TRBD1 (6 bases). Between the trimmed V and J ends, which lost 7 bases and 0 bases, there was a span of 16 bases. The CDR3 is 15 residues long. CDR1 and CDR2 (germline): SGHRS, YFSETQ. The CDR3 spells CASLRSGDMNTEAFF. The CDR3 DNA follows: TGCGCCAGCCTCAGAAGCGGGGACATGAACACTGAAGCTTTCTTT.

This chain uses TRBV15 with TRBJ1-5, with D tentatively TRBD1 (6 bases). Germline V lookup: CDR1 LNHNV, CDR2 YYDKDF (reference sequence). CDR3 size: 15 residues. V dropped 5 bases and J dropped 9 bases, with 20 bases sitting between them. This chain's CDR3 is CATSFNREKGRPQHF. The CDR3, as DNA: TGTGCCACCAGCTTCAACAGGGAGAAGGGGAGGCCCCAGCATTTT.

In DNA, the CDR3 is TGTGCCAGCAGTCGTCAGGGGAAGAGTAACTATGGCTACACCTTC. As protein: CASSRQGKSNYGYTF. The chain links TRBV6-5 to TRBJ1-2; perhaps TRBD1 as D (6 bases). The length of the CDR3 is 15 residues. V lost 5 bases and J lost 1, with 14 bases in between. Per the germline V gene, CDR1 is MNHEY and CDR2 is SVGAGI.

Only one count was recorded for this clone. The chain couples TRBV11-3 to TRBJ1-6; D might be TRBD1 (5 bases). The V end was cut by 6 bases, the J end by 8 bases, with 14 bases between. From germline, CDR1 is SGHNT and CDR2 YENEEA. The CDR3 contains 14 residues. The CDR3 spells CASSSGWGDSPLHF. CDR3 coding DNA: TGTGCCAGCAGTTCAGGTTGGGGGGATTCACCCCTCCACTTT.

The rearrangement links TRBV24-1 to TRBJ1-5; TRBD1 agrees at 9 bases. The CDR3 loop spans 16 amino acids. In germline, CDR1 is KGHDR, CDR2 SFDVKD. J gave up 7 bases and V 3 bases, and 9 bases lay outside the gene matches. In DNA, the CDR3 is TGTGCCACCAGTGATCAACGGACAGGGGCTGGACAGCCCCAGCATTTT. This codes for CATSDQRTGAGQPQHF.

The chain has TRBV28 and TRBJ1-4; 7 bases line up with TRBD1. This CDR3 spans 13 amino acids. Germline CDR1 MDHEN, CDR2 SYDVKM. The V and J ends lost 6 bases and 5 bases, in that order; junction bases with no gene match: 3. Here the CDR3 reads CASRGTVNEKLFF. The CDR3, as DNA: TGTGCCAGCAGGGGGACAGTAAATGAAAAACTGTTTTTT.

The chain has TRBV19 and TRBJ1-2, with 7 bases identical to TRBD1. The CDR3 is made up of 14 amino acids. The ends lost 2 bases at V and 8 bases at J; junction bases unmatched: 8. Germline CDR1 reads LNHDA; CDR2 reads SQIVND (reference sequence). CDR3 sequence: CASSIQGTAVGYTF. The CDR3 nucleotides are TGTGCCAGTAGTATACAGGGGACAGCGGTAGGCTACACCTTC.

The gene calls are TRBV28 and TRBJ1-3; 7 bases line up with TRBD1. The V segment lost 5 bases and the J segment 2 bases; nucleotides outside the gene matches: 9. CDR3 length: 16 residues. Germline-derived CDR1 and CDR2 are MDHEN and SYDVKM. DNA of the CDR3: TGTGCCAGCAGTCTGACAGGTCAGGGGGCTGGAAACACCATATATTTT. Translating it yields CASSLTGQGAGNTIYF.

The chain joins TRBV19 to TRBJ2-3, with 7 bases fitting TRBD1. This CDR3 is built from 17 residues. J gave up 5 bases and V 5 bases, and 16 bases lay outside the gene matches. In germline, CDR1 is LNHDA, CDR2 SQIVND (reference sequence). The CDR3 DNA is TGTGCCAGTAGTGATGGAAGTTTGAGGGGGCCTGGAGATACGCAGTATTTT. Translated, it gives CASSDGSLRGPGDTQYF.

This chain joins TRBV2 and TRBJ1-4, with 8 nucleotides matching TRBD1. CDR1 and CDR2 from the germline V gene are SNHLY and FYNNEI. The CDR3 contains 15 residues. Trimming took 5 bases from V and 7 from J; bases not matched to a gene: 9. CDR3 DNA sequence: TGTGCCAGCAGTCCCCCTGCAGGGGGCATTGAAAAACTGTTTTTT. Encoded protein: CASSPPAGGIEKLFF.

In nucleotides, the CDR3 is TGCGCCAGCAGCCAAGGGCCAGGCGATCAGCCCCAGCATTTT. This gives the protein CASSQGPGDQPQHF. V and J are TRBV4-3 and TRBJ1-5; D remains ambiguous. This CDR3 spans 14 amino acids. Germline V lookup: CDR1 LGHNA, CDR2 YSLEER. V was trimmed by 1 base and J by 5 bases, leaving 9 bases between them.

The V gene is TRBV24-1, the J gene TRBJ1-5; D is perhaps TRBD1 (6 bases). Trimming pared 4 bases from V and 1 base from J, leaving 13 bases between. The CDR3 covers 16 residues. Germline V gives CDR1 KGHDR, CDR2 SFDVKD. Written as DNA, the CDR3 is TGTGCCACCAGTGACACGGGACACCCAAGCAATCAGCCCCAGCATTTT. Residues: CATSDTGHPSNQPQHF.

The chain joins TRBV11-3 to TRBJ2-3; 7 bases agree with TRBD1. Germline-derived CDR1 and CDR2 are SGHNT and YENEEA. V trimming: 2 bases; J trimming: 6 bases; junction bases outside the gene matches: 11. There are 16 residues in the CDR3. The CDR3 DNA reads TGTGCCAGCAGCTTACTTCCGACAGGGTCGTGGGATACGCAGTATTTT. Translation gives CASSLLPTGSWDTQYF.

The chain carries TRBV7-2 and TRBJ1-1; no clear D gene. CDR1 is SGHTA, CDR2 FQGNSA, per germline. This CDR3 has 13 residues. V was cut by 7 bases and J by 4 bases, with 13 bases left in between. CDR3 protein: CASTKRHSTEAFF. As DNA, the CDR3 is TGTGCCAGCACTAAACGACATTCCACTGAAGCTTTCTTT.